The 20 T cell receptor beta chains below all came from one sample that was sequenced in a study of T cells after yellow fever vaccination (dated by TCRdb to about 2019). Library method: 5' RACE. TCRdb shows the sequencer as Illumina NovaSeq 6000. TCRdb took the public reads, trimmed them with fastp at Q25, ran MiXCR for clone calling and kept in-frame beta chains. All rows with the same CDR3 protein become a single entry with the most common DNA and genes. This sample comprises approximately 450,000 distinct CDR3 sequences, under 20% of them detected only once. The ten largest clonotypes hold about a sixth of the sample. This sample's treatment or condition label indicates: live attenuated yellow fever vaccine strain. This sample comprised PBMCs, obtained before the yellow fever booster vaccination. All receptors come from a man younger than 30 who received the YFV17D yellow fever vaccine.

V and J are TRBV25-1 and TRBJ1-2, with 8 bases aligning to TRBD1. CDR3 length: 13 amino acids. Germline lookup yields CDR1 MGHDK and CDR2 SYGVNS. The trim removed 6 bases at V and 5 bases at J, leaving 5 bases unmatched. The CDR3 spells CASSGGTGYGYTF. CDR3 DNA sequence: TGTGCCAGCAGCGGAGGGACAGGATATGGCTACACCTTC.

V gene TRBV29-1 combines with J gene TRBJ1-2; D remains unclear. CDR1 and CDR2 from the germline V gene are SQVTM and ANQGSEA. Trimming took 3 bases from V and 4 from J, leaving 9 bases between them. This CDR3 comprises 12 residues. The CDR3 here is CSVDSGSYGYTF. The CDR3, as DNA: TGCAGCGTTGATTCGGGGTCCTATGGCTACACCTTC. Supplemented by reference TRBV29-1 and TRBJ1-2, the full variable domain reads SAVISQKPSRDICQRGTSLTIQCQVDSQVTMMFWYRQQPGQSLTLIATANQGSEATYESGFVIDKFPISRPNLTFSTLTVSNMSPEDSSIYLCSVDSGSYGYTFGSGTRLTVV.

Only a few counts were recorded for this clonotype. J is TRBJ2-7 and V is TRBV6-5; 10 bases fit TRBD1. Germline-derived CDR1 and CDR2 are MNHEY and SVGAGI. The CDR3 runs to 14 residues. V dropped 5 bases and J dropped 3; count of bases not matched to a gene: 4. CDR3 residues: CASSPGTGVYEQYF. In nucleotides, the CDR3 is TGTGCCAGCAGTCCCGGGACAGGGGTCTACGAGCAGTACTTC.

This clonotype was seen ten or more times. J is TRBJ2-1 and V is TRBV4-3, with D possibly being TRBD2 (5 bases). Germline-derived CDR1 and CDR2 are LGHNA and YSLEER. This CDR3 is 15 amino acids long. The V end was cut by 0 bases, the J end by 8 bases, with 14 bases between. The CDR3 region has the DNA TGCGCCAGCAGCCAAGAGATCGGCCTGAGGGATGAGCAGTTCTTC. Protein sequence: CASSQEIGLRDEQFF.

This clonotype was picked up a small number of times. This rearrangement joins TRBV6-1 to TRBJ2-5; tentative D call: TRBD2 (5 bases). The V and J ends lost 8 bases and 2 bases respectively, with 15 bases between them. The germline V gene encodes CDR1 MNHNS and CDR2 SASEGT. The CDR3 consists of 14 residues. CDR3: CASGGLAAQETQYF. The CDR3 region has the DNA TGTGCCAGCGGAGGTTTGGCAGCGCAAGAGACCCAGTACTTC.

V and J are TRBV5-1 and TRBJ2-2; TRBD2 matches at 10 bases. This CDR3 has 15 amino acids. Germline V gene data show CDR1 as SGHRS and CDR2 as YFSETQ. Trimming at V came to 5 bases and at J to 8 bases, leaving 9 bases not matched to a gene. The CDR3 DNA reads as TGCGCCAGCAGGGCCGGGACTAGCGTACCAGGGGAGCTGTTTTTT. It codes for CASRAGTSVPGELFF.

V gene TRBV5-6 combines with J gene TRBJ2-7; possible D gene TRBD2, 6 bases. Trimming removed 4 bases at V and 2 bases at J, with 25 bases between. Germline CDR1 and CDR2: SGHDT and YYEEEE. This CDR3 has 18 residues. CDR3 protein: CASSPNSGRGDQPYEQYV. Written as DNA, the CDR3 is TGTGCCAGCAGCCCAAATTCTGGGCGGGGTGATCAACCCTACGAGCAGTACGTC.

This clonotype came up many times. The V and J genes are TRBV7-9 and TRBJ1-5; no clear D. The CDR3 contains 13 residues. Germline CDR1 and CDR2: SEHNR and FQNEAQ (reference sequence). V dropped 5 bases and J dropped 0 bases, with 5 bases sitting between them. The CDR3 protein is CASSLNSNQPQHF. CDR3 DNA sequence: TGTGCCAGCAGCCTGAATAGCAATCAGCCCCAGCATTTT.

The chain links TRBV6-1 to TRBJ1-1; D is unresolved. The CDR3 runs to 13 residues. CDR1 is MNHNS, CDR2 SASEGT, per germline. V lost 7 bases to trimming and J lost 4 bases, with 13 bases between them. In nucleotides, the CDR3 is TGTGCCAGCACTTCTGACATTTTCACTGAAGCTTTCTTT. Encoded protein: CASTSDIFTEAFF.

The chain combines TRBV27 with TRBJ1-2; D is uncertain. V shed 6 bases and J shed 8 bases, with 19 bases lying between them. Per the germline V gene, CDR1 is MNHEY and CDR2 is SMNVEV (reference sequence). The CDR3 totals 14 residues. Here the CDR3 reads CASSPFGVVDGYTF. CDR3 in DNA: TGTGCCAGCAGCCCCTTCGGGGTGGTGGACGGCTACACCTTC.

The rearrangement joins TRBV5-1 to TRBJ2-1; D possibly corresponds to TRBD2 (7 bases). V dropped 9 bases and J dropped 6 bases, with 22 bases sitting between them. This CDR3 has 15 amino acids. From germline, CDR1 is SGHRS and CDR2 YFSETQ. The CDR3 DNA reads TGCGCCACCCAAGTCATGGGGGGGGGCCGCAATGAGCAGTTCTTC. Translated: CATQVMGGGRNEQFF.

This clonotype was observed at least ten times. The chain carries TRBV2 and TRBJ1-6, with 7 bases aligning to TRBD1. V was pared by 8 bases and J by 7 bases, with 8 bases of the junction left unmatched. Germline V gives CDR1 SNHLY, CDR2 FYNNEI. This CDR3 region has 14 residues. CDR3 nucleotides: TGTGCCAGCGGGGGACAGTCTGAAAATTCACCCCTCCACTTT. It specifies CASGGQSENSPLHF.

The chain has TRBV6-5 and TRBJ2-3, with D perhaps matching TRBD1 or TRBD2 (5 bases each). The CDR3 is 15 amino acids. Germline-derived CDR1 and CDR2 are MNHEY and SVGAGI. The V end lost 6 bases, the J end lost 2 bases, and 15 bases lay between the germline ends. CDR3 in DNA: TGTGCCAGCAGACACTCCGGGACGGACACAGATACGCAGTATTTT. Translating gives CASRHSGTDTDTQYF.

The J gene is TRBJ2-5, the V gene TRBV2; D may match TRBD1 or TRBD2 (6 bases each). Trimming left V 0 bases short and J 5 bases short, with 13 bases between. The CDR3 is 15 amino acids. Germline V gene lookup returns CDR1 SNHLY and CDR2 FYNNEI. CDR3 sequence reads: CASSEALRGRETQYF. The CDR3 region has the DNA TGTGCCAGCAGTGAAGCGCTTCGGGGGCGGGAGACCCAGTACTTC.

The chain recombines TRBV6-2 or TRBV6-3 with TRBJ1-2; D not resolved. Germline V gene data show CDR1 as MNHEY and CDR2 as SVGEGT. The CDR3 has 11 amino acids. Trimming stripped 4 bases from V and 6 bases from J, with 6 bases between. CDR3 sequence (DNA): TGTGCCAGCAGTTTGACGGATGGCTACACCTTC. Translated: CASSLTDGYTF.

The gene calls are TRBV7-6 and TRBJ1-2; D perhaps matches TRBD1 (5 bases). The CDR3 spans 13 residues. Germline V CDR1 and CDR2: SGHVS, FNYEAQ. With 1 base removed from V and 8 bases from J, the gap between germline ends came to 11 bases. CDR3 amino acids: CASSLDGGPGYTF. Here the CDR3 DNA reads TGTGCCAGCAGCTTAGACGGGGGTCCGGGCTACACCTTC.

The rearrangement joins TRBV4-3 to TRBJ1-3; D is ambiguous. Deletions cut 0 bases from V and 11 bases from J, with 23 bases between. The CDR3 is 17 residues long. CDR1 is LGHNA and CDR2 is YSLEER in the germline V gene. Written as DNA, the CDR3 is TGCGCCAGCAGCCAAGATCTTTCCACCGTGTTTCTCTACCCCATATATTTT. Its translation: CASSQDLSTVFLYPIYF.

This clonotype was counted a few times. The rearrangement joins TRBV6-6 to TRBJ2-7; no clear D. This CDR3 comprises 11 residues. CDR1 and CDR2 (germline): MNHNY, SVGAGI (reference sequence). V was clipped by 6 bases and J by 4 bases, with 7 bases between them. CDR3 loop: CASREMYEQYF. For the CDR3, the DNA is TGTGCCAGCAGAGAAATGTACGAGCAGTACTTC.

The chain couples TRBV21-1 to TRBJ2-7; the listed D gene, TRBD1, was not tested against the DNA. TRBV21-1 is a pseudogene. The CDR3 length is 16 residues. This CDR3 is CASGGDREVSAYEQYF. CDR3 coding DNA: TGTGCCAGCGGGGGGGACAGGGAGGTTTCGGCCTACGAGCAGTACTTC.

This clonotype was detected a few times. The chain couples TRBV20-1 to TRBJ2-5; D gene ambiguous. The CDR3 runs 10 residues. The V end was cut by 3 bases, the J end by 5 bases, with 4 bases between. Looked up from germline, CDR1 is DFQATT and CDR2 is SNEGSKA (reference sequence). CDR3 loop: CSASWETQYF. The DNA of the CDR3 is TGCAGTGCTAGTTGGGAGACCCAGTACTTC.